The clone carrying this T cell receptor beta chain was detected once. The V end lost 6 bases, the J end lost 1 base, and 9 bases lay between the germline ends. This CDR3 contains 13 residues. Germline assignment: CDR1 LNHDA and CDR2 SQIVND (reference sequence). The sample belongs to a study of Ad26.COV2.S vaccination and SARS-CoV-2 variants. About the research overall: Dosing was one shot or two shots 56 days apart.

Documented treatment: some 19 received Ad26.COV2.S at low or high dose, single or two shots; a few received placebo; per-sample allocation not given. All samples were drawn on day 63, counting from the first vaccine or placebo injection. The method was immunoSEQ multiplex PCR; TCRdb's version includes in-frame clones alone and lacks a portion of them. Altogether about half a million clones are present, roughly nine tenths being singletons, with the ten largest covering over 1.5%. This chain joins TRBV19 and TRBJ2-5; D is perhaps TRBD2 (6 bases). The receptor was derived from a person aged 18-60 years who received the Ad26.COV2.S COVID-19 vaccine or a placebo. Here the sequenced sample was peripheral blood, taken in a trial of Ad26.COV2.S vaccine versus placebo. The CDR3 sequence is CASRGLSQETQYF. The CDR3 DNA reads as TGTGCCAGTAGGGGACTTAGCCAAGAGACCCAGTACTTC.